This T cell receptor beta chain was identified during a study of OX40 agonist ivuxolimab in advanced cancers. Whole-study context: Patients assigned to dose escalation were diagnosed with hepatocellular carcinoma, melanoma, renal cell or head and neck cancer.

Study conclusions and caveats: Clonal expansion was seen in CD4+ and CD8+ blood T cells by week 6 at 0.1 to 3.0 mg/kg.

V was trimmed by 2 bases and J by 7 bases, leaving 11 bases between them. Germline V gene sequence: CDR1 GTSNPN, CDR2 SVGIG (reference sequence). There are 12 residues in the CDR3. This clone was observed a handful of times. Its antigen is not identified. The protocol was immunoSEQ multiplex PCR, while the TCRdb copy is restricted to in-frame clones and leaves out a portion. Found here are around 60,000 clones, approximately 88% of them singletons; the top ten hold under 3.5%. Individuals having autoimmune disease history or systemic immunosuppression were not enrolled. Samples of blood were obtained at baseline, on cycle 4 day 1, and on cycle 7 day 1.

This sequence was found in an adult with an advanced solid tumor such as melanoma, head and neck, liver or kidney cancer. The source was CD4+ or CD8+ T cells sorted from blood, collected in a trial of the OX40 agonist ivuxolimab. The rearrangement joins TRBV30 to TRBJ1-2, with D unclear. CDR3 nucleotides: TGTGCCTGGAGTTTACAGACCTCTGGCTACACCTTC. Translation: CAWSLQTSGYTF.